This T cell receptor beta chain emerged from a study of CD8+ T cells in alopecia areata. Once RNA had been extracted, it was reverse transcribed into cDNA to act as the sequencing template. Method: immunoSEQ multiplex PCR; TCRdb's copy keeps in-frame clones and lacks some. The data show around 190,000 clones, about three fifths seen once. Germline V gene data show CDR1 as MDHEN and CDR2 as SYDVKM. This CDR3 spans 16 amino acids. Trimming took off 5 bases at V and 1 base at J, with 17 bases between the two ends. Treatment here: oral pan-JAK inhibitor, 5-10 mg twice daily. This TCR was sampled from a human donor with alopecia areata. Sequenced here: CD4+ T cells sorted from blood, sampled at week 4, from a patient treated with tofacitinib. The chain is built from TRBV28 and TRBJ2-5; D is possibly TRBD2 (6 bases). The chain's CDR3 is CASSALRTNRQETQYF. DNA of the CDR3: TGTGCCAGCAGTGCCCTTCGGACTAACCGCCAAGAGACCCAGTACTTC. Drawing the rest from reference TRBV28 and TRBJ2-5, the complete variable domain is DVKVTQSSRYLVKRTGEKVFLECVQDMDHENMFWYRQDPGLGLRLIYFSYDVKMKEKGDIPEGYSVSREKKERFSLILESASTNQTSMYLCASSALRTNRQETQYFGPGTRLLVL.